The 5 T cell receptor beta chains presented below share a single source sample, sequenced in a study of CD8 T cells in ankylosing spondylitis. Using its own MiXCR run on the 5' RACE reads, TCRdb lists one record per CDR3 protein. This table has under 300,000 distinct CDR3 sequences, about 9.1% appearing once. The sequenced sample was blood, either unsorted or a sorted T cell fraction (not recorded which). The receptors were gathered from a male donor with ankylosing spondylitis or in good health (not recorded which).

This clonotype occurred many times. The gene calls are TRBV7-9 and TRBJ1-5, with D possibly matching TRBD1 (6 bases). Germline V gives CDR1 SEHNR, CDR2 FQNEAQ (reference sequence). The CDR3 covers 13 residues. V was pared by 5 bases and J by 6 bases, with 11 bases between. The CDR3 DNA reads TGTGCCAGCAGCCCAGGGGAGGGTCAGCCCCAGCATTTT. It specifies CASSPGEGQPQHF.

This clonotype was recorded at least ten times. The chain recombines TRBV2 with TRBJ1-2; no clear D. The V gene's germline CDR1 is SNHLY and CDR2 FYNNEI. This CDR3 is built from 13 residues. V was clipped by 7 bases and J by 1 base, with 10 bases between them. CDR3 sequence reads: CASNDGNNYGYTF. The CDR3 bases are TGTGCCAGCAATGACGGAAATAACTATGGCTACACCTTC.

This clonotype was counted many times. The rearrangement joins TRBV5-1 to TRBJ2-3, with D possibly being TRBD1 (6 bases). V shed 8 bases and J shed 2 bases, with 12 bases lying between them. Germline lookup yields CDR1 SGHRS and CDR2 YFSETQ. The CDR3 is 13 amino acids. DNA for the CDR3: TGCGCCAGTCGGGACACTTTCACAGATACGCAGTATTTT. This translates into CASRDTFTDTQYF. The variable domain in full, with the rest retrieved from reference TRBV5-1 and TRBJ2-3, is KAGVTQTPRYLIKTRGQQVTLSCSPISGHRSVSWYQQTPGQGLQFLFEYFSETQRNKGNFPGRFSGRQFSNSRSEMNVSTLELGDSALYLCASRDTFTDTQYFGPGTRLTVL.

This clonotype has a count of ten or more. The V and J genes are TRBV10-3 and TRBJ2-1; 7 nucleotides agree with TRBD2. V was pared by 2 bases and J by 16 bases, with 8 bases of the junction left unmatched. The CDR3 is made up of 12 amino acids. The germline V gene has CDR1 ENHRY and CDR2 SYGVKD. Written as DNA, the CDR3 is TGTGCCATCAGTGAGATCGAGGCGGGAGCATTCTTC. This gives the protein CAISEIEAGAFF.

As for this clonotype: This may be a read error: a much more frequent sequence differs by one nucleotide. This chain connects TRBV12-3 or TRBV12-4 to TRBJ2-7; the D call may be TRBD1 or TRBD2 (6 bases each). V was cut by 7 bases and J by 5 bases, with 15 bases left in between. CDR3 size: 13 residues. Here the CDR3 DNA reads TGTGCCAGCAAGGGGGGTGGGACAAACGAGCAGTACTTC. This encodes CASKGGGTNEQYF.